Presented here are 9 T cell receptor beta chains from one specimen sequenced in a study of blood T cell repertoires in COVID-19. Sequenced by immunoSEQ multiplex PCR; TCRdb stores in-frame clones only, minus some. The sample includes 250,000 or so clones, 75% to 85% seen only once; the top ten take approximately 5.7%. The sample consisted of peripheral blood. The receptors come from a human donor in a cohort sampled during active COVID-19.

This clone has only one observation. This chain uses TRBV28 with TRBJ1-3; D perhaps matches TRBD1 (6 bases). Germline CDR1 reads MDHEN; CDR2 reads SYDVKM. Trimming took off 5 bases at V and 1 base at J, with 21 bases between the two ends. The CDR3 has 18 residues. CDR3: CASSLLLVGARSGNTIYF. Written as DNA, the CDR3 is TGTGCCAGCAGTCTACTGCTAGTGGGGGCTAGATCTGGAAACACCATATATTTT.

This clone came up a few times. The rearrangement joins TRBV2 to TRBJ2-7; D is unresolved. The CDR3 has 16 residues. Germline CDR1 reads SNHLY; CDR2 reads FYNNEI. V gave up 0 bases and J gave up 5 bases, with 17 bases separating them. The CDR3 protein is CASSEALSVRLDEQYF. In DNA, the CDR3 is TGTGCCAGCAGTGAAGCGCTTAGTGTGCGGCTTGACGAGCAGTACTTC.

The chain uses TRBV3-1 (or the pseudogene TRBV3-2) and TRBJ2-5; tentatively, D is TRBD2 (5 bases). The CDR3 is 14 amino acids. Germline V gene data show CDR1 as LGHDT and CDR2 as YNNKEL (reference sequence). V was clipped by 5 bases and J by 1 base, with 11 bases between them. The DNA of the CDR3 is TGTGCCAGCAGCGGGAGCGGCCCCCAAGAGACCCAGTACTTC. Translation: CASSGSGPQETQYF.

The chain combines TRBV28 with TRBJ1-6; TRBD1 aligns across 11 bases. This CDR3 has 15 amino acids. Trimming cost V 4 bases and J 10 bases; bases outside gene matches: 6. Germline-derived CDR1 and CDR2 are MDHEN and SYDVKM. The CDR3 loop reads CASSSGQGALSPLHF. The DNA for the CDR3 is TGTGCCAGCAGTTCCGGACAGGGGGCATTGTCACCCCTCCACTTT.

The chain combines TRBV6-1 with TRBJ1-6, with a weak D call TRBD1 (6 bases). Germline V gene sequence: CDR1 MNHNS, CDR2 SASEGT. The length of the CDR3 is 17 residues. The V gene lost 2 bases and the J gene lost 6 bases, with 17 bases spanning the gap. The CDR3 reads CASSEFYGGRSNSPLHF. CDR3 in DNA: TGTGCCAGCAGTGAATTTTATGGGGGCAGGAGTAATTCACCCCTCCACTTT.

The V and J genes are TRBV5-1 and TRBJ2-3; 9 bases are a match to TRBD1. CDR1 SGHRS and CDR2 YFSETQ come from the germline V gene. CDR3 length equals 16 residues. Germline trimming cut 4 bases from V and 0 bases from J; bases unmatched to any gene: 6. CDR3 region: CASSRRTGASTDTQYF. CDR3 nucleotides: TGCGCCAGCAGCCGACGGACAGGGGCTAGCACAGATACGCAGTATTTT.

The chain uses TRBV4-1 and TRBJ1-4; 9 bases match TRBD1. The CDR3 runs 16 residues. Germline assignment: CDR1 MGHRA and CDR2 YSYEKL. V shed 0 bases, J shed 5 bases, and the junction held 4 bases outside the gene matches. CDR3 in amino acids: CASSQERGTGNEKLFF. The CDR3 coding sequence is TGCGCCAGCAGCCAAGAGAGGGGGACAGGGAATGAAAAACTGTTTTTT.

The gene calls are TRBV6-5 and TRBJ1-4; 9 positions agree with TRBD1. In germline, CDR1 is MNHEY, CDR2 SVGAGI. The CDR3 contains 15 residues. The V gene end was trimmed by 4 bases and the J gene end by 9 bases; junction bases not matched to a gene: 9. CDR3 protein: CASSSPGQGSQKLFF. DNA of the CDR3: TGTGCCAGCAGTTCACCGGGACAGGGTAGTCAAAAACTGTTTTTT.

This sequence joins TRBV6-5 and TRBJ2-1; possible D gene TRBD2, 5 bases. This CDR3 has 13 residues. Germline V gene lookup returns CDR1 MNHEY and CDR2 SVGAGI. V dropped 6 bases and J dropped 0 bases, with 6 bases sitting between them. The CDR3 loop reads CASRRVSYNEQFF. CDR3 coding DNA: TGTGCCAGCAGGCGGGTCTCCTACAATGAGCAGTTCTTC.